Below are 10 T cell receptor beta chains sequenced from a single sample in a study of blood T cell repertoires in COVID-19. Sequencing was performed with immunoSEQ multiplex PCR; in TCRdb, only in-frame clones are kept and a portion is missing. The repertoire consists of about 160,000 clones, with roughly 87% occurring once and the leading ten covering about 4.2%. Source material: peripheral blood. These receptors originate from a woman aged 55-69 years with active or convalescent COVID-19.

This clone was found once. The rearrangement uses TRBV29-1 and TRBJ1-1; 7 positions agree with TRBD1. CDR1 and CDR2 (germline): SQVTM, ANQGSEA. J was trimmed by 6 bases and V by 2 bases; bases with no gene match: 9. The CDR3 length is 14 residues. CDR3 sequence: CSVERQGVYAEAFF. Here the CDR3 DNA reads TGCAGCGTTGAACGGCAGGGGGTCTATGCTGAAGCTTTCTTT.

The chain has TRBV29-1 and TRBJ2-3, with D possibly being TRBD1 (5 bases). The CDR3 extends over 16 amino acids. Trimming took off 4 bases at V and 0 bases at J, with 17 bases between the two ends. Per the germline V gene, CDR1 is SQVTM and CDR2 is ANQGSEA. The CDR3 nucleotides are TGCAGCGTTGGGACAACCTATGCTTCTAGCACAGATACGCAGTATTTT. Translation gives CSVGTTYASSTDTQYF.

The CDR3 bases are TGTGCCAGCAGCCAAGTCCCTCGACAGCGCTCTGGAAACACCATATATTTT. It yields the protein CASSQVPRQRSGNTIYF. The chain employs TRBV3-1 (or the pseudogene TRBV3-2) and TRBJ1-3; weak D call: TRBD1 (5 bases). This CDR3 has 17 residues. The V end lost 1 base, the J end lost 0 bases, and 13 bases lay between the germline ends. The germline V gene has CDR1 LGHDT and CDR2 YNNKEL (reference sequence).

This clone has a single count. The chain's CDR3 is CASSHLNLVSSGNTIYF. For the CDR3, the DNA is TGTGCCAGCAGCCACTTAAATTTGGTCAGCTCTGGAAACACCATATATTTT. This sequence joins TRBV3-1 (or the pseudogene TRBV3-2) and TRBJ1-3; no clear D gene. The CDR3 contains 17 residues. The V gene's germline CDR1 is LGHDT and CDR2 YNNKEL (reference sequence). The ends were cut back, 3 bases at V and 0 bases at J, with 15 bases in the middle.

In regard to this clone: A read error may produce the germline difference seen at one junction end. The CDR3 coding sequence is TGTGCCAGCAGCCTAGCTCGCTATGGCTACACCTTC. Its translation: CASSLARYGYTF. This chain uses TRBV7-9 with TRBJ1-2; no clear D. CDR1 SEHNR and CDR2 FQNEAQ come from the germline V gene (reference sequence). This CDR3 is built from 12 residues.

This chain connects TRBV5-1 to TRBJ2-1; 10 bases fit TRBD2. Trimming removed 4 bases from V and 4 bases from J; junction bases left unmatched: 2. This CDR3 is 14 amino acids long. Germline V gene sequence: CDR1 SGHRS, CDR2 YFSETQ. CDR3 protein: CASSASGGYNEQFF. The DNA for the CDR3 is TGCGCCAGCAGCGCTAGCGGGGGTTACAATGAGCAGTTCTTC.

The rearrangement uses TRBV6-4 and TRBJ2-2; no definite D call. In germline, CDR1 is MRHNA, CDR2 SNTAGT. The germline V and J ends were trimmed by 5 bases and 1 base, with 8 bases remaining between them. This CDR3 has 14 residues. CDR3 nucleotides: TGTGCCAGCAGTAAGACAAGGAACACCGGGGAGCTGTTTTTT. Translated: CASSKTRNTGELFF.

The CDR3 reads CASSMEGLPYEQYF. The CDR3 region has the DNA TGTGCCAGTAGTATGGAGGGGCTCCCCTACGAGCAGTACTTC. The chain couples TRBV19 to TRBJ2-7, with D perhaps matching TRBD2 (6 bases). CDR1 and CDR2 from the germline V gene are LNHDA and SQIVND (reference sequence). The length of the CDR3 is 14 residues. V was shortened by 3 bases and J by 2 bases, with 11 bases between the two germline ends.

The J gene is TRBJ2-2, the V gene TRBV27, with 7 positions matching TRBD2. Germline values: CDR1 MNHEY, CDR2 SMNVEV (reference sequence). The length of the CDR3 is 14 residues. The V and J ends lost 7 bases and 8 bases, in that order; junction bases with no gene match: 10. The CDR3 spells CASKMERGQGELFF. The DNA for the CDR3 is TGTGCCAGCAAGATGGAGCGGGGTCAGGGGGAGCTGTTTTTT.

The rearrangement joins TRBV7-2 to TRBJ1-5; D remains unclear. CDR3 size: 15 residues. Trimming stripped 5 bases from V and 1 base from J, with 12 bases between. CDR1 SGHTA and CDR2 FQGNSA come from the germline V gene. CDR3 DNA: TGTGCCAGCAGCCCGACCCCCGGGAGCAATCAGCCCCAGCATTTT. This gives the protein CASSPTPGSNQPQHF.